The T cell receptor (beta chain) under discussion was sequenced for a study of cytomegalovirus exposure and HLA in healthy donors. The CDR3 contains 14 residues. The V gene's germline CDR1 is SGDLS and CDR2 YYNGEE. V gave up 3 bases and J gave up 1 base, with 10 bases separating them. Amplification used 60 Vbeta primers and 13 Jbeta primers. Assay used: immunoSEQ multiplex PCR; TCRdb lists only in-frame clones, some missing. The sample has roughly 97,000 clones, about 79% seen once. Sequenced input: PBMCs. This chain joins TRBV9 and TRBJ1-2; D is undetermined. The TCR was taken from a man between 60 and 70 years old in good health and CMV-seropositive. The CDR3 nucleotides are TGTGCCAGCAGCGATCCCAGGAATAACTATGGCTACACCTTC. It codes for CASSDPRNNYGYTF.